This TCR beta chain derives from a study of cytomegalovirus exposure and HLA in healthy donors. Study outcomes and limitations: V- and J-gene trimming of TCR beta was linked (in a later analysis) to a missense DCLRE1C variant. In a later analysis, at a false discovery rate of 0.05, under 20,000 TCR beta sequences were associated with HLA alleles.

Germline V CDR1 and CDR2: SGHAT, FQNNGV. The CDR3 has 14 residues. Trimming pared 3 bases from V and 1 base from J, leaving 9 bases between. Primers included in the PCR were 60 Vbeta and 13 Jbeta primers. Only in-frame clones appear in the TCRdb table, and some are missing; sequencing was by immunoSEQ multiplex PCR. The table lists 170,000 or so clones, under 85% of them singletons. Concerning this clone: Its antigen remains unknown. Other DNA sequences of this sample code for an identical CDR3.

The sequence came from a woman aged 25 to 39 in good health and CMV-seronegative. Sequences were obtained from PBMCs. The chain joins TRBV11-2 to TRBJ1-1; unclear D gene. This CDR3 is CASSFGPGNTEAFF. The CDR3 DNA reads as TGTGCCAGCAGCTTTGGGCCTGGGAACACTGAAGCTTTCTTT.